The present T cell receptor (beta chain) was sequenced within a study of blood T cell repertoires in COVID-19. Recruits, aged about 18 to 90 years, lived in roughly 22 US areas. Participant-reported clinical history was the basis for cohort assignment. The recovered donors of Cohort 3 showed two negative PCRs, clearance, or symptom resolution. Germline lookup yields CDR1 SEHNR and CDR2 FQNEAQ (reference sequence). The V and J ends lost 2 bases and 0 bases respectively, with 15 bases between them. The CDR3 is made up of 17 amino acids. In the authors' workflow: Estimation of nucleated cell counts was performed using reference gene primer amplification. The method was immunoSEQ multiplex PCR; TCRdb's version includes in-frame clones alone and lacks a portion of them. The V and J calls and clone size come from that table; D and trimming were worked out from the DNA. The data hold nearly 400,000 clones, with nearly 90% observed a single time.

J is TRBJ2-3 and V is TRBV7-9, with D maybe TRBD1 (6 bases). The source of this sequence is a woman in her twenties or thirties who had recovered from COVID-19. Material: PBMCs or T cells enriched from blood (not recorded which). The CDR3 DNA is TGTGCCAGCAGCTTACTCAGGGGCGACCGAAGCACAGATACGCAGTATTTT. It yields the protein CASSLLRGDRSTDTQYF.